This T cell receptor beta chain appears in the sequencing data of a study of shared clonotypes between healthy human individuals. Study-level background: Per donor, CD8 memory used one plate, CD8 naive used two, CD4 memory used three and CD4 naive used three.

A note on this clone: Antigen specificity is unknown.

Study-wide points: Across a handful of donors, naive CD4 shared roughly 5%, naive CD8 around 3.5%, memory CD4 more than 2%, memory CD8 0.4%.

This was a deep-level run. Sequencing used immunoSEQ multiplex PCR; TCRdb keeps in-frame clones, though not all of them. The table lists about 590,000 clones, less than 97% of them singletons. The J segment lost 3 bases and the V segment lost 2 bases, leaving 10 bases of the junction unmatched. The length of the CDR3 is 17 residues. In germline, CDR1 is MDHEN, CDR2 SYDVKM. CD45RO-negative, CCR7-selected cells formed the naive CD8 fraction, which excluded terminally differentiated effector memory CD45RA+ cells. The receptor was derived from a woman aged 25 to 39 in good health. The chain employs TRBV28 and TRBJ2-7; 10 bases fit TRBD2. Source material: naive CD8+ T cells sorted from blood. DNA of the CDR3: TGTGCCAGCAGTTTAAGCGGGGGGGGTAGCGGAGGCTACGAGCAGTACTTC. Its protein product is CASSLSGGGSGGYEQYF.